The sequence of this TCR beta chain was determined in a study of shared clonotypes between healthy human individuals. This clone has more than one count but fewer than ten. The repertoire was sequenced with immunoSEQ multiplex PCR; TCRdb's copy has only in-frame clones and lacks some. Among roughly 1,100,000 clones listed, approximately 76% were seen once. Trimming pared 2 bases from V and 0 bases from J, leaving 10 bases between. Germline V gives CDR1 GTSNPN, CDR2 SVGIG (reference sequence). The CDR3 has 14 residues. Healthy HIV-negative adults with no recent acute infections or vaccinations were recruited as donors. Division of CD4+ cells produced a CD45RA+ naive subset and a CD45RA-negative memory subset.

This clonotype was sampled from a man between 18 and 35 years old in good health. The V and J genes are TRBV30 and TRBJ1-2; D is undetermined. Sequenced material: memory CD4+ T cells sorted from blood. Subset here: CD45RA-negative fraction. The CDR3 nucleotides read TGTGCCTGGAGTAGCGGGCAAGCTAACTATGGCTACACCTTC. Amino acid sequence: CAWSSGQANYGYTF.